A single count supports the clone carrying this TCR beta chain. Its antigen remains unknown. Before any sequencing was done, the ViraFEST assay used viral peptide pools to expand antigen-specific CD4+ T cells. When less than 11 days of culture had elapsed, CD4+ T cells were isolated. According to the study, vaccine recipients showed no prior SARS-CoV-2 infection and negative nucleocapsid antibodies. In culture with 10 IU/ml IL-2 and roughly 10 ug/ml peptides, PBMC were grown at two million per well. The data are from a study of vaccination effects on CD4 cells after COVID-19. The protocol was immunoSEQ multiplex PCR, while the TCRdb copy is restricted to in-frame clones and leaves out a portion. The data show tens of thousands of clones, roughly 76% seen once. CDR1 is SQVTM and CDR2 is ANQGSEA in the germline V gene. V was shortened by 4 bases and J by 5 bases, with 14 bases between the two germline ends. This CDR3 is 13 amino acids long.

The sequencing used CD4+ T cells from PBMCs cultured with HCoV-OC43 spike peptides, collected before COVID-19 vaccination. Subset noted: HCoV-OC43 spike overlapping peptide pool stimulation. The clonotype was recovered from a human donor who received a COVID-19 vaccine. This chain uses TRBV29-1 with TRBJ2-5; possible D gene TRBD2, 6 bases. The CDR3 here is CSVAPNRGETQYF. The CDR3 DNA sequence: TGCAGCGTTGCGCCTAACCGGGGGGAGACCCAGTACTTC. The full variable domain, in which reference TRBV29-1 and TRBJ2-5 provide the parts outside the CDR3, is SAVISQKPSRDICQRGTSLTIQCQVDSQVTMMFWYRQQPGQSLTLIATANQGSEATYESGFVIDKFPISRPNLTFSTLTVSNMSPEDSSIYLCSVAPNRGETQYFGPGTRLLVL.